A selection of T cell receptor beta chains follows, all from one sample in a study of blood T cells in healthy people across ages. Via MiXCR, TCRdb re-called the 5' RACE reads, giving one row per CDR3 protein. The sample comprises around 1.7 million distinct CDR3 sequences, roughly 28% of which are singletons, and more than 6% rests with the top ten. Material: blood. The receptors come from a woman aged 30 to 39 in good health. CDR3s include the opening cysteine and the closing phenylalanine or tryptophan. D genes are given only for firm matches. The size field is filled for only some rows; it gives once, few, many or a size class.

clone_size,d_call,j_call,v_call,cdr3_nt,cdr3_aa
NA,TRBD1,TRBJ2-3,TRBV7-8,TGTGCCAGCAGCAAAGAGCACAGGGGGCGACCCACAGATACGCAGTATTTT,CASSKEHRGRPTDTQYF
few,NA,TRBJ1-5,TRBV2,TGTGCCAGCACCGCCGGCAGGGACTATCAGCCCCAGCATTTT,CASTAGRDYQPQHF
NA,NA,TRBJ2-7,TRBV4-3,TGCGCCAGCAGCCAAGACTCCGAATACGAGCAGTACTTC,CASSQDSEYEQYF
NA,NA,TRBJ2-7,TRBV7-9,TGTGCCAGCAGCACCATTGACAGGCGTACCTACGAGCAGTACTTC,CASSTIDRRTYEQYF
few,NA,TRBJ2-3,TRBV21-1,TGTGCCAGCAGCTCCTACTTGTCGGGAGAAGCAACAGATACGCAGTATTTT,CASSSYLSGEATDTQYF
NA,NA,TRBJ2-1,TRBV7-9,TGTGCCAGCCTGGCGGGGTCTGGCCGTAATGAGCAGTTCTTC,CASLAGSGRNEQFF
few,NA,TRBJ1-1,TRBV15,TGTGCCACCAGCAGAGATTGGGGGAACACTGAAGCTTTCTTT,CATSRDWGNTEAFF
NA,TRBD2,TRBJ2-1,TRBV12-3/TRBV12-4,TGTGCCAGCAGTAGGCCGGATAGCGGGGGGGACGAGCAGTTCTTC,CASSRPDSGGDEQFF
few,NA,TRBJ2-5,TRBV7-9,TGTGCCATCATGAGGGGTGGCGAGACCCAGTACTTC,CAIMRGGETQYF
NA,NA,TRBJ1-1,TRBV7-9,TGTGCCAGCAGCTTAGGAGGAGGGCGGGGGAGGACTGAAGCTTTCTTT,CASSLGGGRGRTEAFF
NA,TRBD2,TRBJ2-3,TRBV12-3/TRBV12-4,TGTGCCAGCGCGCCTAGCGGAAGCACAGATACGGAGTATTTC,CASAPSGSTDTEYF
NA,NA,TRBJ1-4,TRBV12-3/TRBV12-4,TGTGCCAGCAGCCCCGAGGCTAATGAAAAACTGTTTTTT,CASSPEANEKLFF
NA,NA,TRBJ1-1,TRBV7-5,NA,CISVSEVLQDTEAFF
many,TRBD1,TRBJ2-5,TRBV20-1,TGCAGTGCCCCGGACAGGAATCAAGAGACCCAGTACTTC,CSAPDRNQETQYF
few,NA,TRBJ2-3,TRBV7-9,TGTGCCAGCAGCTTACTTTGGATAGGTACCACAGATACGCAGTATTTT,CASSLLWIGTTDTQYF
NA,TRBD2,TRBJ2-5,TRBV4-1,TGCGCCAGCAGCCAAGGATGGGCTAGCGGTCAAGAGACCCAGTACTTC,CASSQGWASGQETQYF
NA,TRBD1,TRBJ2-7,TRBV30,TGTGCCTGGTCTCCGGGACAGGGTTCCTACGAGCAGTACTTC,CAWSPGQGSYEQYF
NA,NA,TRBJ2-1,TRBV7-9,TGTGCCAGCAGCCGCACGGTAGCGGACAATGAGCAGTTCTTC,CASSRTVADNEQFF
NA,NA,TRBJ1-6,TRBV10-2,TGCGTCAGCAGTCGAGTCTCAGGACAGAGCAATTCACCCCTCCACTTT,CVSSRVSGQSNSPLHF
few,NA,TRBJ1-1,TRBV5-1,TGCGCCAGCAGCTTGGTAGGGGAAGGGACTGAAGCTTTCTTT,CASSLVGEGTEAFF
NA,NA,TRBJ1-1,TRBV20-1,TGCAGTGCTATGGGGGTGAACACTGAAGCTTTCTTT,CSAMGVNTEAFF
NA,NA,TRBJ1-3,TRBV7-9,TGTGCCAGCAGCTTAGTTAGTCACCGGGACACAGTTGGAACCACCATATATTTT,CASSLVSHRDTVGTTIYF
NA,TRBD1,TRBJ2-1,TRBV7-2,TGTGCCAGCAGCAACCAGGGGGCGATTAACAATGAGCAGTTCTTC,CASSNQGAINNEQFF
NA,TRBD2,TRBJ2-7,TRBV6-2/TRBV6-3,TGTGCCAGCAGTCTTAGGACTAGCGGGATCAATGAGCAGTACTTC,CASSLRTSGINEQYF
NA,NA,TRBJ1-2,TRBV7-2,TGTGCCAGCAGCTTAGATCGGGGGAGGTGGACCTTC,CASSLDRGRWTF
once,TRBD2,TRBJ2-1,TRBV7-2,TGTGCCAGCAGCTTAGCCTGGGTAGCGGGGGGAAATGAGCAGTTCTTC,CASSLAWVAGGNEQFF
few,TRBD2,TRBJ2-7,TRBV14,TGTGCCAGCAGCCTTACCTGGCGGGGGGCCGTTTACGAGCAGTACTTC,CASSLTWRGAVYEQYF
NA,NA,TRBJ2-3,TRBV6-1,TGTGTCAGCAGTCCCGGCTGGGGAGATACGCAGTATTTT,CVSSPGWGDTQYF
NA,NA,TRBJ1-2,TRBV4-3,TGCGCCAGCAGCCAAGAGGTTGGACAGACCCTATGGTATGGCTACACCTTC,CASSQEVGQTLWYGYTF
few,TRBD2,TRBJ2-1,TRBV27,TGTGCCAGCAGTTCCCTTCTTTTCGGGGGGGTCAATGAGCAGTTCTTC,CASSSLLFGGVNEQFF
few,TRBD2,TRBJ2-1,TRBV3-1,TGTGCCAGCAGCCACCTACTAGCGGGGTACAATGAGCAGTTCTTC,CASSHLLAGYNEQFF
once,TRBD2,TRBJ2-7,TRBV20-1,TGCAGTGCGCGACTAGCGGGAAGGTCGAGCTCCTACAATGAGCAGTACTTC,CSARLAGRSSSYNEQYF
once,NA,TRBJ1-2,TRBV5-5,TGTGCCAGCAGCTTGGACCTCGCGTATGACTACACCTTC,CASSLDLAYDYTF
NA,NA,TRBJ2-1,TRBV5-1,TGCGCCAGCAGCTTAACAGGGAGCGAATACAATGAGCAGTTCTTC,CASSLTGSEYNEQFF
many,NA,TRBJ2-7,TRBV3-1,TGTGCCAGCAGCCAAGGACTAACGGTCCACGAGCAGTACTTC,CASSQGLTVHEQYF
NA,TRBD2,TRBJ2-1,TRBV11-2,TGTGCCAGCAGCTTTCCGGGACTAGCGTCCTACAATGAGCAGTTCTTC,CASSFPGLASYNEQFF
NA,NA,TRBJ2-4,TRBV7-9,TGTGCCAGCAGCTTAGTCGGTAAAGGGGCGGGGAGCGGCCACAATGAGCAGTACTTC,CASSLVGKGAGSGHNEQYF
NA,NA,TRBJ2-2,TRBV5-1,TGCGCCAGCAGCTTGGTACCTTTAAACACCGGGGAGCTGTTTTTT,CASSLVPLNTGELFF
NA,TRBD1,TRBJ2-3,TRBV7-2,TGTGCCAGCAGTCGCTCCGGGACAGAACGGGATACGCAGTATTTT,CASSRSGTERDTQYF
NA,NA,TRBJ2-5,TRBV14,TGTGCCAACAGCCAAGAACCCCGAGTAAGGCAGTACTTC,CANSQEPRVRQYF
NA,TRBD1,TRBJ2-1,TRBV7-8,TGTGCCAGCAGCCCGCGGACAGGGACGAGGGGAGGCAATGAGCAGTTCTTC,CASSPRTGTRGGNEQFF
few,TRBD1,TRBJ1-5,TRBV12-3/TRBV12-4,TGTGCCAGCAGTTTCTGGACAGGGCATAGCAATCAGCCCCAGCATTTT,CASSFWTGHSNQPQHF
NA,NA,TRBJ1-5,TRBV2,TGTGCCAGCAGTGGACAGGCTAGCAATCAGCCCCAGCATTTT,CASSGQASNQPQHF
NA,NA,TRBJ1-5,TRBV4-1,TGCGCCAGCAGCCCCGTTTGGACCAGCAATCAGCCCCAGCATTTT,CASSPVWTSNQPQHF
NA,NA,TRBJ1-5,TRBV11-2,TGTGCCAGCAGCCCGGGATCGACGGGCTATCAGCCCCAGCATTTT,CASSPGSTGYQPQHF
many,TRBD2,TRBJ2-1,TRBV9,TGTGCCAGCAGCGTAGTGGGGGGGTTTTCCTACAATGAGCAGTTCTTC,CASSVVGGFSYNEQFF